This T cell receptor (beta chain) was observed in a study of neurological immune-mediated disorders. 5'RACE generated cDNA with 10-nucleotide random UMIs. Every sequencing run generated in excess of 170 million TCR-beta sequences. These sequences covered 15-18 subjects. One entry per CDR3 protein, called by TCRdb with MiXCR from the 5' RACE reads. Here the sample spans 25,000 to 30,000 distinct CDR3 sequences, under 30% being singletons. This clonotype was counted many times. Libraries from sorted cells each used about 990,000 CD4+ or CD8+ T cells. This receptor was identified in a man between 45 and 60 years old with HTLV-1-associated myelopathy (HAM/TSP). Sequencing was done on a sample of CD4+ T cells from blood.

Here the CDR3 reads CASSLDTGYNQPQHF. CDR3 nucleotides: TGTGCCAGCAGCTTAGATACAGGCTACAATCAGCCCCAGCATTTT. This sequence joins TRBV11-2 and TRBJ1-5; D possibly corresponds to TRBD1 (5 bases). CDR1 and CDR2 from the germline V gene are SGHAT and FQNNGV. V was shortened by 0 bases and J by 3 bases, with 9 bases between the two germline ends. This CDR3 is built from 15 residues.